These 25 T cell receptor beta chains came from one sample sequenced in a study of shared clonotypes between healthy human individuals. Data came from immunoSEQ multiplex PCR; TCRdb stores just in-frame clones and leaves some out. The sample holds approximately 1.9 million clones; approximately 92% are singletons and the top ten take around 1.7%. Naive CD8 cells lacked CD45RO and underwent positive selection for CCR7, leaving out terminally differentiated effector memory CD45RA+ cells. Material: naive CD8+ T cells from PBMCs. These receptors were obtained from a man between 18 and 35 years old in good health. Some clones in this sample may be carry-over from other donors' samples.

The chain employs TRBV28 and TRBJ1-5; 8 nucleotides line up with TRBD1. The V segment lost 6 bases and the J segment 4 bases; nucleotides outside the gene matches: 8. The CDR3 loop spans 15 amino acids. Germline V gene data show CDR1 as MDHEN and CDR2 as SYDVKM. In nucleotides, the CDR3 is TGTGCCAGCAGACCGGACAGGGTGTGGAATCAGCCCCAGCATTTT. Translation gives CASRPDRVWNQPQHF.

The J gene is TRBJ2-2, the V gene TRBV9, with 11 bases identical to TRBD1. Trimming took 3 bases from V and 5 from J; bases not matched to a gene: 6. This CDR3 contains 16 residues. Germline CDR1 SGDLS, CDR2 YYNGEE. The CDR3 here is CASSDRTGGDTGELFF. CDR3 sequence (DNA): TGTGCCAGCAGCGACCGGACAGGGGGCGATACCGGGGAGCTGTTTTTT.

This clone appeared once. The chain uses TRBV7-6 and TRBJ2-7, with D possibly TRBD2 on 5 matching bases. The CDR3 sequence is 13 residues long. Trimming stripped 5 bases from V and 1 base from J, with 9 bases between. Germline CDR1 reads SGHVS; CDR2 reads FNYEAQ. The CDR3 nucleotides read TGTGCCAGCAGCCTGGAGGTTTCCTACGAGCAGTACTTC. It translates to CASSLEVSYEQYF.

This sequence joins TRBV9 and TRBJ1-4; no reliable D call. V lost 0 bases, J lost 4 bases, and 7 bases lay in between. CDR1 is SGDLS, CDR2 YYNGEE, per germline. The CDR3 is 14 residues long. CDR3 sequence: CASSVGQRNEKLFF. CDR3 in DNA: TGTGCCAGCAGCGTAGGGCAGCGTAATGAAAAACTGTTTTTT.

In its sample, this clone was seen once. The genes are TRBV13 and TRBJ2-7; 7 bases match TRBD2. The V and J ends lost 4 bases and 0 bases, in that order; junction bases with no gene match: 9. Germline CDR1 PRHDT, CDR2 FYEKMQ (reference sequence). There are 16 residues in the CDR3. CDR3 in amino acids: CASSSNRDYRSYEQYF. CDR3 nucleotides: TGTGCCAGCAGCTCCAACCGGGACTACCGCTCCTACGAGCAGTACTTC.

This sequence joins TRBV11-2 and TRBJ2-7; D remains ambiguous. Looked up from germline, CDR1 is SGHAT and CDR2 is FQNNGV. Trimming took 0 bases from V and 7 from J, leaving 22 bases between them. CDR3 length: 17 amino acids. In nucleotides, the CDR3 is TGTGCCAGCAGCTTAGAATTTAGTGTTGGATTGCAAGGAGAGCAGTACTTC. Protein: CASSLEFSVGLQGEQYF.

V and J are TRBV19 and TRBJ1-1; TRBD1 matches 9 bases. Trimming took 8 bases from V and 5 from J; bases not matched to a gene: 6. This CDR3 is 13 amino acids long. From germline, CDR1 is LNHDA and CDR2 SQIVND (reference sequence). In DNA, the CDR3 is TGTGCCAGTCGACGTGACAGGGGGACTGAAGCTTTCTTT. As protein: CASRRDRGTEAFF.

This rearrangement joins TRBV19 to TRBJ2-2, with 8 bases identical to TRBD1. V was pared by 6 bases and J by 5 bases, with 17 bases of the junction left unmatched. The CDR3 contains 18 residues. The germline V gene has CDR1 LNHDA and CDR2 SQIVND (reference sequence). The CDR3 sequence: CASSFVLRTGRGTGELFF. The CDR3 DNA follows: TGTGCCAGTAGCTTCGTTCTACGGACAGGGAGAGGAACCGGGGAGCTGTTTTTT.

The chain links TRBV7-6 to TRBJ2-2; unclear D gene. Germline V CDR1 and CDR2: SGHVS, FNYEAQ. Trimming cost V 1 base and J 6 bases, with 12 bases left between them. The CDR3 loop spans 15 amino acids. CDR3: CASSLESGVAGELFF. The CDR3 nucleotides read TGTGCCAGCAGCTTAGAAAGTGGCGTTGCCGGGGAGCTGTTTTTT.

This sequence joins TRBV5-6 and TRBJ2-1, with 9 bases that match TRBD2. The junction had 8 bases not matched to a gene; V was cut back by 0 bases and J by 7 bases. CDR1 is SGHDT and CDR2 is YYEEEE in the germline V gene. The CDR3 totals 16 residues. CDR3 bases: TGTGCCAGCAGCTTGGACGGCGGACTAGCGCCAAATGAGCAGTTCTTC. It encodes CASSLDGGLAPNEQFF.

This clone was counted only a few times. This sequence joins TRBV6-6 and TRBJ1-5; D not certain. Per germline, CDR1 MNHNY and CDR2 SVGAGI (reference sequence). The length of the CDR3 is 13 residues. Deletions cut 6 bases from V and 5 bases from J, with 11 bases between. The DNA of the CDR3 is TGTGCCAGCAGCCCGACAAGGGATCAGCCCCAGCATTTT. Protein product: CASSPTRDQPQHF.

V gene TRBV2 combines with J gene TRBJ1-4; 9 nucleotides align to TRBD1. CDR3 length: 16 residues. Germline loops: CDR1 SNHLY, CDR2 FYNNEI. After removal of 10 bases from V and 0 bases from J, the junction contained 9 bases not matched to a gene. The CDR3 DNA is TGTGCCACCACTGGGGACAGGGCTGCAACTAATGAAAAACTGTTTTTT. Translated: CATTGDRAATNEKLFF.

V is TRBV9 and J is TRBJ2-3; 7 bases line up with TRBD1. The V gene's germline CDR1 is SGDLS and CDR2 YYNGEE. With 4 bases clipped from V and 6 bases from J, the junction kept 17 bases outside the gene matches. The CDR3 extends over 17 amino acids. The CDR3 loop reads CASSTRQGSPRSDTQYF. As DNA, the CDR3 is TGTGCCAGCAGCACGCGACAGGGATCTCCTCGGTCCGATACGCAGTATTTT.

The chain uses TRBV2 and TRBJ2-5, with 9 bases fitting TRBD2. Unmatched junction bases numbered 3, after V lost 8 bases and J lost 5 bases. Germline loops: CDR1 SNHLY, CDR2 FYNNEI. The CDR3 is made up of 12 amino acids. CDR3 sequence (DNA): TGTGCCAGCCTAGCGGGATCGGAGACCCAGTACTTC. This codes for CASLAGSETQYF.

The J gene is TRBJ2-5, the V gene TRBV25-1; D possibly uses TRBD1 or TRBD2 (5 bases each). The CDR3 covers 15 residues. V dropped 8 bases and J dropped 2 bases, with 18 bases sitting between them. Germline lookup yields CDR1 MGHDK and CDR2 SYGVNS. The CDR3 loop reads CASGNPGRSQETQYF. The CDR3 DNA reads TGTGCCAGCGGAAACCCGGGACGGTCGCAAGAGACCCAGTACTTC.

The chain joins TRBV29-1 to TRBJ1-2, with a tentative D call TRBD1 (6 bases). This CDR3 is 13 amino acids long. Between the trimmed V and J ends, which lost 4 bases and 4 bases, there was a span of 13 bases. Germline lookup yields CDR1 SQVTM and CDR2 ANQGSEA. The CDR3 nucleotides read TGCAGCGTTGTGGGGGGCAGATTCTATGGCTACACCTTC. As protein: CSVVGGRFYGYTF. Together with reference TRBV29-1 and TRBJ1-2, the CDR3 gives the full variable domain: SAVISQKPSRDICQRGTSLTIQCQVDSQVTMMFWYRQQPGQSLTLIATANQGSEATYESGFVIDKFPISRPNLTFSTLTVSNMSPEDSSIYLCSVVGGRFYGYTFGSGTRLTVV.

This clone was observed a single time. The CDR3 sequence: CASSLFGVVQGNTIYF. CDR3 DNA sequence: TGTGCCAGCAGCTTGTTTGGTGTGGTGCAGGGAAACACCATATATTTT. The chain employs TRBV7-9 and TRBJ1-3; D is ambiguous. Germline CDR1 reads SEHNR; CDR2 reads FQNEAQ (reference sequence). The V end was cut by 3 bases, the J end by 4 bases, with 16 bases between. The CDR3 covers 16 residues.

A note on this clone: Other nucleotide sequences from this sample produce the same CDR3. V usage is TRBV19 and J usage is TRBJ2-7; a weak D match, TRBD2 (5 bases). In germline, CDR1 is LNHDA, CDR2 SQIVND (reference sequence). The CDR3 spans 15 residues. V was pared by 3 bases and J by 0 bases, with 12 bases between. The CDR3 DNA reads as TGTGCCAGTAGTATTGGGCGGGTAAGCTCCTACGAGCAGTACTTC. Its translation is CASSIGRVSSYEQYF.

The chain combines TRBV6-1 with TRBJ2-7, with TRBD2 matching over 7 bases. Germline V gene sequence: CDR1 MNHNS, CDR2 SASEGT. V lost 2 bases and J lost 2; bases outside the gene matches: 9. The CDR3 is 16 amino acids. Here the CDR3 DNA reads TGTGCCAGCAGTGAAAGGAGGGGAGGGACCCCCTACGAGCAGTACTTC. Amino acid sequence: CASSERRGGTPYEQYF.

V gene TRBV7-9 combines with J gene TRBJ2-5; TRBD2 matches at 7 bases. Germline V CDR1 and CDR2: SEHNR, FQNEAQ (reference sequence). CDR3 length: 15 amino acids. Germline trimming cut 4 bases from V and 4 bases from J; bases unmatched to any gene: 9. CDR3 nucleotides: TGTGCCAGCAGCTCACTGGGGGACTATGGAGAGACCCAGTACTTC. Its protein is CASSSLGDYGETQYF.

The chain combines TRBV9 with TRBJ2-1, with 8 bases identical to TRBD1. Germline lookup yields CDR1 SGDLS and CDR2 YYNGEE. V was pared by 2 bases and J by 2 bases, with 6 bases of the junction left unmatched. This CDR3 spans 16 amino acids. CDR3 DNA: TGTGCCAGCAGCGTGTTAGGGACAGGACCCTACAATGAGCAGTTCTTC. This codes for CASSVLGTGPYNEQFF.

This chain links TRBV7-9 with TRBJ2-1, with 8 bases that match TRBD2. CDR3 length: 14 amino acids. J lost 8 bases, V lost 3 bases, and 6 bases had no gene match. Germline values: CDR1 SEHNR, CDR2 FQNEAQ (reference sequence). CDR3 in DNA: TGTGCCAGCAGCTTGGTGCGGGAGGAGCATGAGCAGTTCTTC. Amino acids: CASSLVREEHEQFF.

This clone occurred once. The sample carries other DNA sequences with the same CDR3. This sequence joins TRBV27 and TRBJ2-1; D could derive from TRBD1 or TRBD2 (5 bases each). V lost 0 bases to trimming and J lost 7 bases, with 10 bases between them. Germline V lookup: CDR1 MNHEY, CDR2 SMNVEV (reference sequence). This CDR3 spans 14 amino acids. The CDR3 DNA reads as TGTGCCAGCAGTTTATCCGGGACGTTAAATGAGCAGTTCTTC. This encodes CASSLSGTLNEQFF.

The rearrangement links TRBV27 to TRBJ2-1, with 9 bases aligning to TRBD2. The V gene end was trimmed by 5 bases and the J gene end by 7 bases; junction bases not matched to a gene: 18. The germline CDR1 and CDR2 sequences are MNHEY and SMNVEV (reference sequence). This CDR3 spans 18 amino acids. This CDR3 is CASSQLTDSGSLRNEQFF. In DNA, the CDR3 is TGTGCCAGCAGTCAACTAACCGATAGCGGGAGTCTGAGAAATGAGCAGTTCTTC.

The sample holds one count of this clone. The gene calls are TRBV11-2 and TRBJ2-1; TRBD1 is a possible D gene (5 bases). The V gene lost 1 base and the J gene lost 8 bases, with 18 bases spanning the gap. Looked up from germline, CDR1 is SGHAT and CDR2 is FQNNGV. The CDR3 runs to 16 residues. Here the CDR3 DNA reads TGTGCCAGCAGCTTAGGCGGTAGGCAAGGGGATTATGAGCAGTTCTTC. It encodes CASSLGGRQGDYEQFF.